This is a list of T cell receptor beta chains from one sample in a study of CD8+CD57+ T cells in acquired aplastic anemia. TCRdb itself ran the reads through MiXCR, one entry per CDR3 protein. The table has around 50,000 distinct CDR3 sequences, around 69% seen once. The sequencing sample was made of sorted CD4+, CD8+, or CD8+CD57+ T cells (not recorded which) from PBMCs. These receptors came from a human donor in good health, serving as a control. The CDR3 runs from the conserved cysteine through the conserved F or W. Fields, in order: CDR3 protein, J gene, V gene, CDR3 length.

CDR3: CSVDGTGYEQYF
J: TRBJ2-7
V: TRBV29-1
length: 12

CDR3: CASSSVPGQGQAFF
J: TRBJ1-1
V: TRBV7-3
length: 14

CDR3: CASSQDRGIGGYTF
J: TRBJ1-2
V: TRBV4-1
length: 14

CDR3: CAISDNRDGYTF
J: TRBJ1-2
V: TRBV10-3
length: 12

CDR3: CAIRDRGLINTEAFF
J: TRBJ1-1
V: TRBV10-3
length: 15

CDR3: CASTLGLAGGAEQYF
J: TRBJ2-7
V: TRBV2
length: 15

CDR3: CASSIGTANSGNTIYF
J: TRBJ1-3
V: TRBV11-1
length: 16

CDR3: CASSIASGSSDTQYF
J: TRBJ2-3
V: TRBV19
length: 15

CDR3: CASSIQGSYLSYEQHF
J: TRBJ2-7
V: TRBV19
length: 16

CDR3: CSVDGSGVYTF
J: TRBJ1-2
V: TRBV29-1
length: 11

CDR3: CSVDKRQINYGYTF
J: TRBJ1-2
V: TRBV29-1
length: 14

CDR3: CSARVGGYTF
J: TRBJ1-2
V: TRBV20-1
length: 10

CDR3: CSVGGDGRAFF
J: TRBJ1-1
V: TRBV29-1
length: 11

CDR3: CATSETQGEPQHF
J: TRBJ1-5
V: TRBV24-1
length: 13

CDR3: CASSLSHARGLTDTAAFF
J: TRBJ1-1
V: TRBV7-3
length: 18

CDR3: CAIGASNQPQHF
J: TRBJ1-5
V: TRBV15
length: 12

CDR3: CATSDSRGLQETQYF
J: TRBJ2-5
V: TRBV24-1
length: 15

CDR3: CATSRDRSEETQYF
J: TRBJ2-5
V: TRBV15
length: 14

CDR3: CASSGQYF
J: TRBJ2-7
V: TRBV9
length: 8

CDR3: CASSCANTGELFF
J: TRBJ2-2
V: TRBV7-9
length: 13

CDR3: CATSVGQSGETQYF
J: TRBJ2-5
V: TRBV24-1
length: 14

CDR3: CATSRDGPGPNTEAFF
J: TRBJ1-1
V: TRBV15
length: 16

CDR3: CASSDQGQGAETQYF
J: TRBJ2-5
V: TRBV2
length: 15

CDR3: CSASLLLPNSPLHF
J: TRBJ1-6
V: TRBV20-1
length: 14

CDR3: CASSEGTGGRTEAFF
J: TRBJ1-1
V: TRBV7-9
length: 15

CDR3: CATSDPNEEKLFF
J: TRBJ1-4
V: TRBV24-1
length: 13

CDR3: CASSALGRYEQYF
J: TRBJ2-7
V: TRBV7-3
length: 13

CDR3: CASRRQGEQYF
J: TRBJ2-7
V: TRBV16
length: 11

CDR3: CASSESTNYGYTF
J: TRBJ1-2
V: TRBV2
length: 13

CDR3: CASSLQPAADTQYF
J: TRBJ2-3
V: TRBV7-2
length: 14

CDR3: CASSLERVYEQYF
J: TRBJ2-7
V: TRBV7-2
length: 13

CDR3: CSVESSGANVLTF
J: TRBJ2-6
V: TRBV29-1
length: 13

CDR3: CARDRENTGELFF
J: TRBJ2-2
V: TRBV2
length: 13

CDR3: CARHTGTNNSPLHF
J: TRBJ1-6
V: TRBV2
length: 14

CDR3: CASSSIGYGYGYTF
J: TRBJ1-2
V: TRBV7-2
length: 14

CDR3: CATSRGSSVGEQYF
J: TRBJ2-7
V: TRBV15
length: 14

CDR3: CASNPWLARGGELFF
J: TRBJ2-2
V: TRBV19
length: 15

CDR3: CATSRAGVQETQYF
J: TRBJ2-5
V: TRBV15
length: 14

CDR3: CASSLSLGGPGGDTQYF
J: TRBJ2-3
V: TRBV7-8
length: 17

CDR3: CATTGKGTDTQYF
J: TRBJ2-3
V: TRBV10-3
length: 13

CDR3: CATSDPQRQGHEQYF
J: TRBJ2-7
V: TRBV24-1
length: 15